These 21 T cell receptor beta chains originate from one sample sequenced in a study of CD8+ T cells in alopecia areata. TCR sequencing used cDNA made by reverse transcription of extracted RNA. Profiled with immunoSEQ multiplex PCR; TCRdb holds only in-frame clones, not every one. This sample has some 150,000 clones, with 58% found just once. Treatment specified: oral pan-JAK inhibitor, 5-10 mg twice daily. The sample here was CD4+ T cells sorted from blood, taken at approximately week 60, from a patient treated with tofacitinib. Source of these receptors: a human donor with alopecia areata.

This clone showed up many times. The rearrangement uses TRBV5-5 and TRBJ1-1; D not resolved. The CDR3 totals 14 residues. Germline V gene sequence: CDR1 SGHKS, CDR2 YYEKEE (reference sequence). Trimming took 0 bases from V and 4 from J, leaving 10 bases between them. The chain's CDR3 is CASSLDFVPTEAFF. The DNA of the CDR3 is TGTGCCAGCAGCTTGGATTTCGTTCCCACTGAAGCTTTCTTT. Full variable domain (missing parts from reference TRBV5-5 and TRBJ1-1): DAGVTQSPTHLIKTRGQQVTLRCSPISGHKSVSWYQQVLGQGPQFIFQYYEKEERGRGNFPDRFSARQFPNYSSELNVNALLLGDSALYLCASSLDFVPTEAFFGQGTRLTVV.

The CDR3 bases are TGTGCCAGCAGTTACTCGATTCTCCCTAAAGAGACCCAGTACTTC. Translated, it gives CASSYSILPKETQYF. This rearrangement joins TRBV6-5 to TRBJ2-5; D not certain. CDR3 length: 15 residues. Trimming removed 0 bases at V and 3 bases at J, with 11 bases between. CDR1 is MNHEY and CDR2 is SVGAGI in the germline V gene.

V usage is TRBV7-3 and J usage is TRBJ2-5, with D possibly being TRBD1 or TRBD2 (5 bases each). The germline gives CDR1 SGHTA, CDR2 FQGTGA. This CDR3 is 13 amino acids long. V was cut by 3 bases and J by 3 bases, with 8 bases left in between. CDR3 protein: CASSFRDEETQYF. The CDR3 coding sequence is TGTGCCAGCAGCTTCCGGGACGAAGAGACCCAGTACTTC.

The chain uses TRBV5-6 and TRBJ1-5; D is perhaps TRBD1 (5 bases). With 5 bases removed from V and 7 bases from J, the gap between germline ends came to 10 bases. Germline assignment: CDR1 SGHDT and CDR2 YYEEEE. This CDR3 is 12 amino acids long. The CDR3 loop reads CASSSEGQPQHF. The CDR3 region has the DNA TGTGCCAGCAGTTCGGAGGGGCAGCCCCAGCATTTT.

This chain joins TRBV29-1 and TRBJ1-1; unclear D gene. The CDR3 is 11 residues long. Germline V gene lookup returns CDR1 SQVTM and CDR2 ANQGSEA. The V gene lost 6 bases and the J gene lost 3 bases, with 8 bases spanning the gap. The chain's CDR3 is CSVQRHTEAFF. The CDR3 DNA follows: TGCAGCGTACAGAGGCACACTGAAGCTTTCTTT.

V usage is TRBV6-1 and J usage is TRBJ1-2, with 8 bases that match TRBD1. The V segment lost 4 bases and the J segment 2 bases; nucleotides outside the gene matches: 3. Germline V gene lookup returns CDR1 MNHNS and CDR2 SASEGT. The length of the CDR3 is 14 residues. CDR3 in DNA: TGTGCCAGCAGTGGTGACAGGGGAAACTATGGCTACACCTTC. It specifies CASSGDRGNYGYTF.

The V call is TRBV15, the J call TRBJ1-6, with 7 bases identical to TRBD1. Germline V CDR1 and CDR2: LNHNV, YYDKDF (reference sequence). Unmatched junction bases numbered 3, after V lost 5 bases and J lost 5 bases. This CDR3 spans 14 amino acids. This CDR3 reads CATSWGQNNSPLHF. As DNA, the CDR3 is TGTGCCACCAGCTGGGGACAGAATAATTCACCCCTCCACTTT.

This clone has a handful of counts. This chain's CDR3 is CASSSDRGGYEQYF. The CDR3 nucleotides read TGTGCCAGCAGCTCGGACAGGGGGGGGTACGAGCAGTACTTC. The V call is TRBV7-6, the J call TRBJ2-7; 10 nucleotides agree with TRBD1. V lost 4 bases and J lost 4; bases outside the gene matches: 4. Germline loops: CDR1 SGHVS, CDR2 FNYEAQ. There are 14 residues in the CDR3.

This clone was observed a handful of times. At one end, the junction sequence differs from germline, possibly due to a read error. Other DNA sequences in the same sample also yield this CDR3. The chain couples TRBV4-1 to TRBJ1-3; 8 bases line up with TRBD1. There are 14 residues in the CDR3. Germline lookup yields CDR1 MGHRA and CDR2 YSYEKL. CDR3 sequence (DNA): TGTGCCAGCACCCAGACAGGGGAAGGAAACACCATATATTTT. This sequence encodes CASTQTGEGNTIYF.

This clone was counted at least ten times. V and J are TRBV5-6 and TRBJ2-3, with D tentatively TRBD2 (7 bases). CDR1 SGHDT and CDR2 YYEEEE come from the germline V gene. Trimming shortened V by 3 bases and J by 4 bases, and 24 bases separated the two germline ends. The CDR3 is 18 residues long. CDR3 residues: CASSSLVSGGDPADTQYF. In nucleotides, the CDR3 is TGTGCCAGCAGCTCATTAGTGTCGGGGGGCGACCCAGCAGATACGCAGTATTTT.

This clone was picked up a small number of times. J is TRBJ2-4 and V is TRBV6-5; D gene uncertain. The germline V gene has CDR1 MNHEY and CDR2 SVGAGI. The CDR3 is 15 residues long. Trimming stripped 0 bases from V and 8 bases from J, with 14 bases between. The DNA for the CDR3 is TGTGCCAGCAGTTACTCGTCTCAGAATCACGACATTCAGTACTTC. Its translation is CASSYSSQNHDIQYF.

This clone was seen only a few times. This CDR3 is CASSLARHEKLFF. The CDR3 DNA sequence: TGCGCCAGCAGCTTGGCTCGGCATGAAAAACTGTTTTTT. This chain joins TRBV5-1 and TRBJ1-4; D remains ambiguous. Germline values: CDR1 SGHRS, CDR2 YFSETQ. The length of the CDR3 is 13 residues. The V end lost 0 bases, the J end lost 6 bases, and 6 bases lay between the germline ends.

This rearrangement joins TRBV10-3 to TRBJ2-3; possible D gene TRBD1, 6 bases. V lost 7 bases, J lost 5 bases, and 13 bases lay in between. CDR3 length equals 13 residues. CDR1 ENHRY and CDR2 SYGVKD come from the germline V gene. In nucleotides, the CDR3 is TGTGCCATCACCCCAGGGGTAGGAGATACGCAGTATTTT. Protein product: CAITPGVGDTQYF.

This clone was seen a few times. V is TRBV5-1 and J is TRBJ2-4, with TRBD1 identical over 8 bases. Germline V gene sequence: CDR1 SGHRS, CDR2 YFSETQ. The CDR3 is 15 residues long. V was clipped by 7 bases and J by 5 bases; unmatched bases: 11. The CDR3 DNA reads as TGCGCCAGCTCCCAGGGACAGGCTCTTCAAAACATTCAGTACTTC. It specifies CASSQGQALQNIQYF.

This chain joins TRBV29-1 and TRBJ1-5; D gene ambiguous. V lost 6 bases to trimming and J lost 4 bases, with 10 bases between them. Germline lookup yields CDR1 SQVTM and CDR2 ANQGSEA. The CDR3 covers 12 residues. In DNA form, the CDR3 reads TGCAGCGTCGGCGGTATTAATCAGCCCCAGCATTTT. Residues: CSVGGINQPQHF.

V gene TRBV25-1 combines with J gene TRBJ1-5; tentative D call: TRBD1 (5 bases). Trimming left V 5 bases short and J 1 base short, with 9 bases between. The CDR3 contains 14 residues. The V gene's germline CDR1 is MGHDK and CDR2 SYGVNS. In DNA form, the CDR3 reads TGTGCCAGCAGTTCAGGGCCAAGCAATCAGCCCCAGCATTTT. Translating it yields CASSSGPSNQPQHF. The full variable domain, rest sourced from reference TRBV25-1 and TRBJ1-5, is EADIYQTPRYLVIGTGKKITLECSQTMGHDKMYWYQQDPGMELHLIHYSYGVNSTEKGDLSSESTVSRIRTEHFPLTLESARPSHTSQYLCASSSGPSNQPQHFGDGTRLSIL.

The rearrangement uses TRBV20-1 and TRBJ1-2; 7 nucleotides match TRBD1. V was clipped by 6 bases and J by 10 bases; unmatched bases: 8. CDR1 is DFQATT and CDR2 is SNEGSKA in the germline V gene (reference sequence). The CDR3 extends over 11 amino acids. The CDR3 sequence is CSAGAGGIYTF. DNA for the CDR3: TGCAGTGCCGGGGCAGGGGGTATCTACACCTTC.

This sequence joins TRBV5-1 and TRBJ1-6; D is ambiguous. V dropped 0 bases and J dropped 8 bases, with 6 bases sitting between them. This CDR3 has 13 residues. Germline V gene lookup returns CDR1 SGHRS and CDR2 YFSETQ. For the CDR3, the DNA is TGCGCCAGCAGCTTGGATGTGGATTCACCCCTCCACTTT. It specifies CASSLDVDSPLHF. Full variable domain (missing parts from reference TRBV5-1 and TRBJ1-6): KAGVTQTPRYLIKTRGQQVTLSCSPISGHRSVSWYQQTPGQGLQFLFEYFSETQRNKGNFPGRFSGRQFSNSRSEMNVSTLELGDSALYLCASSLDVDSPLHFGNGTRLTVT.

The chain links TRBV5-6 to TRBJ1-2, with D possibly matching TRBD1 (5 bases). The CDR3 has 15 amino acids. Germline CDR1 and CDR2: SGHDT and YYEEEE. Between the trimmed V and J ends, which lost 4 bases and 4 bases, there was a span of 17 bases. The CDR3 bases are TGTGCCAGCAGCCCGGGTGGGGGGACTTTCTATGGCTACACCTTC. This encodes CASSPGGGTFYGYTF.

V and J are TRBV29-1 and TRBJ2-5, with D uncertain. The CDR3 is made up of 13 amino acids. Trimming left V 3 bases short and J 3 bases short, with 11 bases between. Germline CDR1 reads SQVTM; CDR2 reads ANQGSEA. CDR3 sequence (DNA): TGCAGCGTTGAGGCTAACCGTGAAGAGACCCAGTACTTC. The encoded protein is CSVEANREETQYF.

This clone occurred once. The V and J genes are TRBV6-1 and TRBJ1-5; a weak D match, TRBD1 (5 bases). The CDR3 consists of 13 residues. The V gene's germline CDR1 is MNHNS and CDR2 SASEGT. V lost 7 bases and J lost 4, with 11 bases in between. CDR3 bases: TGTGCCAGCACCCAAGGGGTAAATCAGCCCCAGCATTTT. Residues: CASTQGVNQPQHF.